This TCR beta chain was identified during a study of shared clonotypes between healthy human individuals. As regards this clone: Other DNA variants within this sample encode the same CDR3.

CDR1 SGHRS and CDR2 YFSETQ come from the germline V gene. The CDR3 length is 14 residues. V gave up 4 bases and J gave up 2 bases, with 12 bases separating them. Libraries were prepared by immunoSEQ multiplex PCR; TCRdb keeps only in-frame clonotypes and omits some of them. The sample shows 2 million or so clones, 90% to 95% of them seen only once. The receptor was derived from a young man in good health. Sequencing was performed on naive CD4+ T cells sorted from blood. Subset defined: CD45RA+ positively selected. The V and J genes are TRBV5-1 and TRBJ2-5; the D gene is possibly TRBD2 (7 bases). DNA of the CDR3: TGCGCCAGCAGCGCCGGGGGGCCACAAGAGACCCAGTACTTC. It encodes CASSAGGPQETQYF.